The 31 T cell receptor beta chains reported below all come from one sample, sequenced in a study of identical twins (dated by TCRdb to 2016 to 2018). The library was produced with 5' RACE. The run used an Illumina HiSeq 2000. TCRdb reprocessing: public reads trimmed at Q25 with fastp, clones called with MiXCR, in-frame beta chains kept. Here each entry gathers all rows of one CDR3 protein and keeps the most common genes and DNA. A total of some 900,000 distinct CDR3 sequences appear in this sample, 9% to 15% of them only once. Around 1.6% of the sample lies in the top ten. The sample was also reused in another study, on yellow fever vaccine responses in identical twins.

Sequenced material: PBMCs. The receptors originated from a woman between 18 and 29 years old in good health.

This clonotype appeared a few times. The CDR3 here is CATSRVAGAIYNEQFF. The CDR3 DNA reads TGTGCCACCAGCAGAGTAGCGGGGGCAATTTACAATGAGCAGTTCTTC. The V gene is TRBV15, the J gene TRBJ2-1, with 9 bases fitting TRBD2. J was trimmed by 4 bases and V by 1 base; bases with no gene match: 5. CDR3 length equals 16 residues. Germline assignment: CDR1 LNHNV and CDR2 YYDKDF (reference sequence).

This clonotype was seen more than once but under ten times. The chain uses TRBV5-4 and TRBJ2-5; TRBD2 aligns across 9 bases. J was trimmed by 7 bases and V by 0 bases; bases with no gene match: 13. Germline V gene sequence: CDR1 SGHNT, CDR2 YYREEE (reference sequence). CDR3 length: 17 residues. CDR3: CASSLGLAGEPQGTQYF. CDR3 bases: TGTGCCAGCAGCTTGGGGTTAGCGGGGGAGCCTCAGGGGACCCAGTACTTC.

This clonotype was observed a few times. V usage is TRBV5-5 and J usage is TRBJ2-7; D gene ambiguous. Trimming pared 0 bases from V and 0 bases from J, leaving 4 bases between. CDR1 is SGHKS, CDR2 YYEKEE, per germline (reference sequence). This CDR3 region has 13 residues. CDR3 sequence: CASSLEYSYEQYF. CDR3 bases: TGTGCCAGCAGCTTGGAGTACTCCTACGAGCAGTACTTC.

V is TRBV5-8 and J is TRBJ2-7; the D gene is possibly TRBD1 (6 bases). The V gene's germline CDR1 is SGHTS and CDR2 YDEGEE. The ends were cut back, 3 bases at V and 2 bases at J, with 18 bases in the middle. The CDR3 loop spans 16 amino acids. CDR3: CASSYLRDTTAYEQYF. The CDR3, as DNA: TGTGCCAGCAGCTACCTCCGGGACACCACTGCCTACGAGCAGTACTTC.

This clonotype was found many times. V usage is TRBV7-8 and J usage is TRBJ1-1, with unresolved D. V was clipped by 5 bases and J by 6 bases, with 10 bases between them. The length of the CDR3 is 12 residues. CDR1 SGHVS and CDR2 FQNEAQ come from the germline V gene. In DNA, the CDR3 is TGTGCCAGCAGCCCGGTAGGAGCTGAAGCTTTCTTT. Protein: CASSPVGAEAFF.

This clonotype was counted between two and nine times. The chain carries TRBV6-2 or TRBV6-3 and TRBJ2-7, with D perhaps matching TRBD2 (5 bases). V was shortened by 5 bases and J by 2 bases, with 16 bases between the two germline ends. Germline CDR1 is MNHEY and CDR2 is SVGEGT. This CDR3 has 15 amino acids. The CDR3 region is CASSARGNQPYEQYV. The CDR3 bases are TGTGCCAGCAGTGCCCGGGGAAACCAACCCTACGAGCAGTACGTC.

The sample holds many counts of this clonotype. The chain uses TRBV20-1 and TRBJ2-1, with D perhaps matching TRBD1 or TRBD2 (7 bases each). The CDR3 is 19 amino acids. The V and J ends lost 1 base and 1 base respectively, with 23 bases between them. Per germline, CDR1 DFQATT and CDR2 SNEGSKA (reference sequence). CDR3 sequence (DNA): TGCAGTGCTAGAGGGGGAGGGACAGCGGCGGTAGTTTCCTACAATGAGCAGTTCTTC. Translating gives CSARGGGTAAVVSYNEQFF.

This clonotype was observed at least ten times. The chain couples TRBV12-3 or TRBV12-4 to TRBJ2-1; a possible D gene is TRBD2 (7 bases). This CDR3 has 16 amino acids. The V end lost 4 bases, the J end lost 4 bases, and 17 bases lay between the germline ends. In nucleotides, the CDR3 is TGTGCCAGCAGTTCTAGGGGGGGCTCTATTTACAATGAGCAGTTCTTC. Protein: CASSSRGGSIYNEQFF.

This clonotype has ten or more counts. This chain connects TRBV2 to TRBJ1-2, with TRBD1 matching over 8 bases. Germline CDR1 is SNHLY and CDR2 is FYNNEI. The CDR3 runs to 14 residues. Trimming at V came to 8 bases and at J to 6 bases, leaving 11 bases not matched to a gene. The CDR3 DNA sequence: TGTGCCAGCGGCGGGGACAGGATTTTGGATGGCTACACCTTC. Its protein is CASGGDRILDGYTF.

This rearrangement joins TRBV7-2 to TRBJ2-5, with TRBD1 matching over 9 bases. The CDR3 consists of 15 residues. V was clipped by 5 bases and J by 4 bases; unmatched bases: 8. CDR1 is SGHTA and CDR2 is FQGNSA in the germline V gene. This CDR3 is CASSKQGALGETQYF. DNA of the CDR3: TGTGCCAGCAGCAAACAGGGGGCTCTTGGAGAGACCCAGTACTTC.

This clonotype was seen at least ten times. V usage is TRBV4-1 and J usage is TRBJ2-7, with a tentative D call TRBD1 (5 bases). CDR1 is MGHRA and CDR2 is YSYEKL in the germline V gene. V lost 1 base and J lost 3, with 7 bases in between. This CDR3 spans 13 amino acids. CDR3 region: CASSQGGIYEQYF. The CDR3 region has the DNA TGCGCCAGCAGCCAAGGGGGCATCTACGAGCAGTACTTC.

The table lists this clonotype with a few counts. V and J are TRBV7-3 and TRBJ2-3; perhaps TRBD1 as D (6 bases). V was clipped by 0 bases and J by 2 bases, with 12 bases between them. The CDR3 runs 16 residues. The germline V gene has CDR1 SGHTA and CDR2 FQGTGA. The CDR3 sequence: CASSLTGQTNTDTQYF. The CDR3 DNA reads TGTGCCAGCAGCTTAACGGGACAAACTAACACAGATACGCAGTATTTT.

The table lists this clonotype with many counts. This chain connects TRBV5-1 to TRBJ1-2, with no clear D. The germline gives CDR1 SGHRS, CDR2 YFSETQ. The V gene lost 1 base and the J gene lost 0 bases, with 7 bases spanning the gap. This CDR3 has 14 residues. CDR3 protein: CASSLRATNYGYTF. Here the CDR3 DNA reads TGCGCCAGCAGCTTGCGGGCCACTAACTATGGCTACACCTTC.

The CDR3 DNA sequence: TGTGCCGCGGGAGACCCCTACAATGAGCAGTTCTTC. This sequence encodes CAAGDPYNEQFF. J is TRBJ2-1 and V is TRBV6-2 or TRBV6-3, with 7 nucleotides matching TRBD2. The CDR3 loop spans 12 amino acids. Germline CDR1 is MNHEY and CDR2 is SVGEGT. V lost 11 bases and J lost 2; bases outside the gene matches: 3.

This chain connects TRBV7-8 to TRBJ1-1; D gene ambiguous. The germline V and J ends were trimmed by 5 bases and 1 base, with 11 bases remaining between them. Germline V gene data show CDR1 as SGHVS and CDR2 as FQNEAQ. This CDR3 has 14 amino acids. The CDR3 loop reads CASSKIRTNTEAFF. CDR3 DNA sequence: TGTGCCAGCAGCAAAATAAGGACGAACACTGAAGCTTTCTTT. The full variable domain, its missing parts supplied by reference TRBV7-8 and TRBJ1-1, is GAGVSQSPRYKVAKRGQDVALRCDPISGHVSLFWYQQALGQGPEFLTYFQNEAQLDKSGLPSDRFFAERPEGSVSTLKIQRTQQEDSAVYLCASSKIRTNTEAFFGQGTRLTVV.

A remark on this clonotype: A read error may produce the germline difference seen at one junction end. The chain employs TRBV20-1 and TRBJ2-2; 10 bases align to TRBD2. The CDR3 loop spans 16 amino acids. Per germline, CDR1 DFQATT and CDR2 SNEGSKA (reference sequence). Here the CDR3 DNA reads TGCAGTGCTAGAGACTTTAGCGGGAGGAACAACGGGGAGCTGTTTTTT. Its protein product is CSARDFSGRNNGELFF.

The chain uses TRBV3-1 and TRBJ2-6, with TRBD1 identical over 10 bases. The CDR3 extends over 17 amino acids. J lost 3 bases, V lost 4 bases, and 6 bases had no gene match. Germline lookup yields CDR1 LGHDT and CDR2 YNNKEL (reference sequence). The CDR3 DNA reads TGTGCCAGCAGCCCCGAGGACAGGGGGTATGGGGCCAACGTCCTGACTTTC. Protein: CASSPEDRGYGANVLTF.

This clonotype was seen repeatedly, ten times or more. J is TRBJ2-7 and V is TRBV5-1; D uncertain. The ends were cut back, 0 bases at V and 1 base at J, with 8 bases in the middle. This CDR3 spans 14 amino acids. Germline CDR1 and CDR2: SGHRS and YFSETQ. DNA of the CDR3: TGCGCCAGCAGCTTGGAGGCAGAGTCCTACGAGCAGTACTTC. Amino acids: CASSLEAESYEQYF.

This clonotype was counted many times. The V gene is TRBV12-3 or TRBV12-4, the J gene TRBJ1-1; D not certain. V shed 6 bases and J shed 1 base, with 12 bases lying between them. This CDR3 spans 14 amino acids. The CDR3, as DNA: TGTGCCAGCAGACTCAGCCTTCGGAACACTGAAGCTTTCTTT. It is translated as CASRLSLRNTEAFF.

The chain employs TRBV20-1 and TRBJ1-2; 8 positions match TRBD1. The V segment lost 8 bases and the J segment 7 bases; nucleotides outside the gene matches: 6. This CDR3 is built from 11 residues. CDR1 DFQATT and CDR2 SNEGSKA come from the germline V gene (reference sequence). CDR3 DNA sequence: TGCAGTAGCAGGGGGCGAGTTGGCTACACCTTC. This codes for CSSRGRVGYTF.

This clonotype was counted ten times or more. The chain uses TRBV5-1 and TRBJ1-4; no definite D call. Per the germline V gene, CDR1 is SGHRS and CDR2 is YFSETQ. The V and J ends lost 0 bases and 5 bases respectively, with 11 bases between them. The CDR3 spans 15 residues. The chain's CDR3 is CASSLAPGPNEKLFF. The CDR3 DNA follows: TGCGCCAGCAGCTTGGCACCAGGACCGAATGAAAAACTGTTTTTT. The full variable domain, with the rest looked up from reference TRBV5-1 and TRBJ1-4, is KAGVTQTPRYLIKTRGQQVTLSCSPISGHRSVSWYQQTPGQGLQFLFEYFSETQRNKGNFPGRFSGRQFSNSRSEMNVSTLELGDSALYLCASSLAPGPNEKLFFGSGTQLSVL.

This chain links TRBV20-1 with TRBJ2-3; 10 bases line up with TRBD2. Losses at the gene ends were 3 bases for V and 2 bases for J; bases not matched to a gene: 8. Per the germline V gene, CDR1 is DFQATT and CDR2 is SNEGSKA (reference sequence). The CDR3 is made up of 16 amino acids. CDR3 protein: CSARGLAGVYTDTQYF. The CDR3 DNA reads as TGCAGTGCTAGGGGTCTAGCGGGAGTCTACACAGATACGCAGTATTTT.

This clonotype occurred a few times. The gene calls are TRBV18 and TRBJ2-7; D is unclear. V gave up 3 bases and J gave up 5 bases, with 8 bases separating them. The CDR3 runs 12 residues. Per germline, CDR1 KGHSH and CDR2 LQKENI. In DNA form, the CDR3 reads TGTGCCAGCTCACCTTCTGGGGACGAGCAGTACTTC. Protein sequence: CASSPSGDEQYF.

The chain uses TRBV18 and TRBJ2-7, with TRBD1 identical over 8 bases. The V and J ends lost 3 bases and 0 bases, in that order; junction bases with no gene match: 7. This CDR3 is 16 amino acids long. Germline V gene data show CDR1 as KGHSH and CDR2 as LQKENI. The CDR3 reads CASSPRTGPTSYEQYF. DNA for the CDR3: TGTGCCAGCTCACCTAGGACAGGGCCGACCTCCTACGAGCAGTACTTC.

The chain couples TRBV20-1 to TRBJ2-3; 9 bases match TRBD2. Germline trimming cut 3 bases from V and 6 bases from J; bases unmatched to any gene: 16. The CDR3 length is 17 residues. Germline CDR1 is DFQATT and CDR2 is SNEGSKA (reference sequence). The DNA of the CDR3 is TGCAGTGCTAGGGGTCTAGCCAGCGGGGGGCCTGTCGATACGCAGTATTTT. This sequence encodes CSARGLASGGPVDTQYF.

This clonotype was found a few times. The chain links TRBV10-2 to TRBJ2-3; 9 nucleotides match TRBD1. J gave up 5 bases and V 5 bases, and 5 bases lay outside the gene matches. CDR3 size: 14 residues. The germline CDR1 and CDR2 sequences are WSHSY and SAAADI. This CDR3 reads CASSTGGWGDTQYF. The DNA for the CDR3 is TGCGCCAGCAGTACAGGGGGCTGGGGAGATACGCAGTATTTT.

This clonotype was seen more than once but under ten times. The chain links TRBV4-1 to TRBJ2-1; 11 bases line up with TRBD1. The CDR3 covers 13 residues. Germline CDR1 and CDR2: MGHRA and YSYEKL. With V trimmed by 8 bases and J by 7 bases, 4 bases remained unmatched. CDR3 sequence reads: CASGTGGKNEQFF. CDR3 nucleotides: TGCGCCAGCGGGACAGGGGGAAAGAATGAGCAGTTCTTC.

The chain combines TRBV27 with TRBJ1-5; tentative D call: TRBD1 (6 bases). V lost 4 bases to trimming and J lost 1 base, with 17 bases between them. This CDR3 region has 17 residues. From germline, CDR1 is MNHEY and CDR2 SMNVEV (reference sequence). This chain's CDR3 is CASSSSGRGESNQPQHF. DNA for the CDR3: TGTGCCAGCAGTTCCTCGGGGAGGGGGGAAAGCAATCAGCCCCAGCATTTT.

The chain combines TRBV18 with TRBJ2-6; no clear D gene. Trimming took 4 bases from V and 1 from J, leaving 8 bases between them. Germline V gene sequence: CDR1 KGHSH, CDR2 LQKENI. The CDR3 consists of 15 residues. The CDR3 loop reads CASSRSDSGANVLTF. CDR3 nucleotides: TGTGCCAGCTCACGGTCGGATTCTGGGGCCAACGTCCTGACTTTC.

The rearrangement uses TRBV6-5 and TRBJ2-2; D not certain. This CDR3 spans 14 amino acids. Germline CDR1 reads MNHEY; CDR2 reads SVGAGI. V shed 2 bases and J shed 4 bases, with 8 bases lying between them. The CDR3 nucleotides are TGTGCCAGCAGTTACGGTTTAAGCACCGGGGAGCTGTTTTTT. It encodes CASSYGLSTGELFF.

This clonotype was counted only a few times. The gene calls are TRBV15 and TRBJ2-3; D not resolved. The CDR3 is 12 amino acids. Trimming left V 0 bases short and J 9 bases short, with 7 bases between. The germline V gene has CDR1 LNHNV and CDR2 YYDKDF (reference sequence). Here the CDR3 reads CATSRDIATQYF. CDR3 coding DNA: TGTGCCACCAGCAGAGACATAGCAACGCAGTATTTT.